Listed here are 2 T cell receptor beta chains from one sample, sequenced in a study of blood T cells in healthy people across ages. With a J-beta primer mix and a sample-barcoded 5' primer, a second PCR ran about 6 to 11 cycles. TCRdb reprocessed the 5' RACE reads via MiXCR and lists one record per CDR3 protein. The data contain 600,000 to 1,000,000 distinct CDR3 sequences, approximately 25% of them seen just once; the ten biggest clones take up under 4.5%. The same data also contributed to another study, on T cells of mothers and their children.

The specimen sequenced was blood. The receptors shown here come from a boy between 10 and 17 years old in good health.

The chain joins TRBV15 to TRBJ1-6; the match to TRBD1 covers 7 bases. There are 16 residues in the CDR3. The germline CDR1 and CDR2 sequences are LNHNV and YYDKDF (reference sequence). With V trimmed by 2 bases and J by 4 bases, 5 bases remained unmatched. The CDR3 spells CATSRTPTGYNSPLHF. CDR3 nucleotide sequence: TGTGCCACCAGCAGAACTCCGACAGGGTATAATTCACCCCTCCACTTT.

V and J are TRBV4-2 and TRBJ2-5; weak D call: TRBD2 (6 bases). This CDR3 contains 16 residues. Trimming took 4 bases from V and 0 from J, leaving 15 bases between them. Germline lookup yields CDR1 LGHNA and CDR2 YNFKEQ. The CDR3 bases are TGTGCCAGCAGCCCGCGGGGTCAGCGGGACCAAGAGACCCAGTACTTC. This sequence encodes CASSPRGQRDQETQYF.